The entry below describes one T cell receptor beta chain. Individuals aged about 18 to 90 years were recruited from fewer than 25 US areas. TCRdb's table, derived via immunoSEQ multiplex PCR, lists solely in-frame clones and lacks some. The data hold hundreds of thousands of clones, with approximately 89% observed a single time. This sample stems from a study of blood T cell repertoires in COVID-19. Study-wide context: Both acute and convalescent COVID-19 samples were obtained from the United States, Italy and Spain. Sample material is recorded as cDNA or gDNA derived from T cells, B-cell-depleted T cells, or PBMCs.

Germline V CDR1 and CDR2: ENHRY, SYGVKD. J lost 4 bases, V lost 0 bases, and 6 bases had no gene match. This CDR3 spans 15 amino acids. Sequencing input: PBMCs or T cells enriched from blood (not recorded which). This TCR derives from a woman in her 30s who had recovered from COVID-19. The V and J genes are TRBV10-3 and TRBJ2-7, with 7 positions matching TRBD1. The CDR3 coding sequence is TGTGCCATCAGTGAGTCGGGGACAGCCATTTACGAGCAGTACTTC. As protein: CAISESGTAIYEQYF.